Listed below are T cell receptor beta chains from one sample, sequenced in a study of response to subunit inactivated influenza vaccine. TCRdb independently ran MiXCR on the RT-PCR reads; one entry per CDR3 protein. The table records about 700,000 distinct CDR3 sequences, about 15% of them present only once. The specimen was PBMCs from blood, collected approximately 15 days before vaccination. The receptors were sampled from a man aged 50 to 59 who received an inactivated influenza vaccine. Each CDR3 is given with its conserved first and last residue. A D gene is named only where the DNA matches it firmly. Clone size is stated in some rows and not others, as once, few, many or a class when expanded.

d_call,clone_size,v_call,j_call,cdr3_aa,cdr3_nt
.,.,TRBV29-1,TRBJ2-5,CSAGGRLQETQYF,TGCAGCGCCGGAGGACGGTTACAAGAGACCCAGTACTTC
TRBD1,.,TRBV6-4,TRBJ1-2,CASSDGTGLYGYTF,TGTGCCAGCAGTGACGGGACAGGGTTGTACGGCTACACCTTC
TRBD2,few,TRBV10-3,TRBJ2-7,CAISESGGTPYEQYF,TGTGCCATCAGTGAGTCGGGGGGGACCCCCTACGAGCAGTACTTC
.,.,TRBV15,TRBJ1-2,CATSGRTRTVDYGYTF,TGTGCCACCAGCGGGCGCACACGGACAGTAGACTATGGCTACACCTTC
TRBD1,.,TRBV27,TRBJ1-2,CASSLLTGTGPYGYTF,TGTGCCAGCAGTTTATTAACCGGGACAGGGCCCTATGGCTACACCTTC
.,.,TRBV5-6,TRBJ2-2,CASSSRRPGDTGELFF,TGTGCCAGCAGCTCCCGGCGCCCCGGGGACACCGGGGAGCTGTTTTTT
.,.,TRBV28,TRBJ2-7,CASSPTRDYEQYF,TGTGCCAGCAGTCCCACCAGGGACTACGAGCAGTACTTC
TRBD1,.,TRBV3-1,TRBJ2-7,CASSPGGQVRHEQYF,TGTGCCAGCAGCCCTGGGGGACAGGTTCGGCACGAGCAGTACTTC
TRBD2,few,TRBV5-1,TRBJ2-1,CASSSGGGGNEQFF,TGCGCCAGCAGCTCGGGAGGGGGGGGAAATGAGCAGTTCTTC
.,few,TRBV6-1,TRBJ2-1,CASSELVYNEQFF,TGTGCCAGCAGTGAACTAGTATACAATGAGCAGTTCTTC
.,.,TRBV5-6,TRBJ1-4,CASSIRAARNEKLFF,TGTGCCAGCAGCATCCGGGCCGCACGTAATGAAAAACTGTTTTTT
.,.,TRBV3-1,TRBJ2-4,CASSQSGTRALAKNIQYF,TGTGCCAGCAGCCAATCCGGGACAAGAGCTTTAGCCAAAAACATTCAGTACTTC
.,few,TRBV5-1,TRBJ2-7,CASSLNYKSSYEQYF,TGCGCCAGCAGCTTGAACTACAAGAGCTCCTACGAGCAGTACTTC
TRBD2,.,TRBV7-2,TRBJ2-3,CASSPRLAGASDTQYF,TGTGCCAGCAGCCCTCGACTAGCGGGAGCCTCAGATACGCAGTATTTT
.,.,TRBV12-3/TRBV12-4,TRBJ2-5,CASSLSGTRRETQYF,TGTGCCAGCAGCCTCTCCGGGACGAGAAGAGAGACCCAGTACTTC
.,.,TRBV12-3/TRBV12-4,TRBJ2-2,CASSLKQGHGELFF,TGTGCCAGCAGCTTGAAACAGGGCCACGGGGAGCTGTTTTTT
.,.,TRBV5-1,TRBJ2-5,CASSLTNSQETQYF,TGCGCCAGCAGCCTGACGAACAGTCAAGAGACCCAGTACTTC
.,many,TRBV12-3/TRBV12-4,TRBJ2-7,CASSLTPLGEQYF,TGTGCCAGCAGCCTTACCCCTTTAGGGGAGCAGTACTTC
TRBD1,.,TRBV28,TRBJ2-7,CASSSSPDRGLAEQYF,TGTGCCAGCAGTTCATCCCCGGACAGGGGCCTGGCCGAGCAGTACTTC
.,few,TRBV27,TRBJ1-5,CASSRGGEKPQHF,TGTGCCAGCAGCCGAGGGGGGGAAAAGCCCCAGCATTTT